This T cell receptor beta chain stems from a study of blood T cells in healthy people across ages. Overall study findings and caveats: Age advanced and TCR beta diversity per million T cells fell, roughly linearly.

In its sample, this clonotype was seen many times. Its specificity is not known. Primers used in a second PCR of about 6 to 11 cycles were a sample-barcoded 5' primer and a J-beta primer mix. TCRdb re-called the 5' RACE reads through MiXCR, storing one row per CDR3 protein. Seen here are roughly 1.5 million distinct CDR3 sequences, 35% to 45% observed once, and the top ten hold about 3.8%. V was shortened by 4 bases and J by 5 bases, with 11 bases between the two germline ends. The V gene's germline CDR1 is LGHNA and CDR2 YSLEER. The CDR3 is made up of 13 amino acids. The source of this sequence is a woman aged 18-29 years in good health. The sequenced material came from blood. The V gene is TRBV4-3, the J gene TRBJ1-2; no definite D call. The CDR3 here is CASSRDNLYGYTF. The CDR3 nucleotides are TGCGCCAGCAGCCGTGACAATCTGTATGGCTACACCTTC.